In this sample, the clone carrying this T cell receptor (beta chain) turned up a few times. Antigen unknown. The sample is drawn from a study of CD8+ T cells in alopecia areata. Overall study context: It was oral tofacitinib, at 5 to 10 mg twice daily, that treated patients received. A 6-month off-drug phase came after tofacitinib, which had lasted 6 to 18 months. Overall study results and limits: Possibly because of HLA-related factors, TCR sharing was less clear across patients than in mice.

In each case, RNA was isolated and then reverse transcribed into cDNA as the sequencing template. The method was immunoSEQ multiplex PCR; TCRdb's version includes in-frame clones alone and lacks a portion of them. The data show 75,000 to 100,000 clones, 35% to 45% seen once. The J segment lost 5 bases and the V segment lost 7 bases, leaving 8 bases of the junction unmatched. This CDR3 has 15 amino acids. The germline V gene has CDR1 LNHDA and CDR2 SQIVND (reference sequence). The chain has TRBV19 and TRBJ2-1, with TRBD2 identical over 10 bases. The clonotype was recovered from a human donor with alopecia areata. The sample consisted of CD4+ T cells sorted from blood. The CDR3 DNA reads as TGTGCCAGTACCTTAAGGCTAGCGGGAGACAATGAGCAGTTCTTC. Translating it yields CASTLRLAGDNEQFF.